A selection of T cell receptor beta chains follows, all from one sample in a study of molecular identifiers for immune sequencing clone quantification. MiXCR, run by TCRdb on the PCR reads, gives a single entry per CDR3 protein. Here the sample spans roughly 90,000 distinct CDR3 sequences, under 20% being singletons. Specimen: naive CD8+ T cells from blood, with Jurkat cell RNA spiked in. Receptors originate from a human donor in good health. Some libraries in this study had Jurkat cell RNA spiked in. The CDR3 runs from the conserved cysteine through the conserved F or W. The order of the fields is J gene, D gene, clone size, V gene, CDR3 DNA, CDR3 protein. A D gene is named only where the DNA matches it firmly. The size field is filled for only some rows; it gives once, few, many or a size class.

>TRBJ2-3|TRBD2|many|TRBV18
TGTGCCAGCTCACCACCGCCTAGCGGGAGGGCCATAGATACGCAGTATTTT
CASSPPPSGRAIDTQYF
>TRBJ2-7|NA|many|TRBV6-2/TRBV6-3
TGTGCCAGCAGTTACAATGGGGGTAACGAGCAGTACTTC
CASSYNGGNEQYF
>TRBJ2-2|NA|once|TRBV4-1
TGCGCCAGCAGCCAACCGGCGATGGAGCTGTTTTTT
CASSQPAMELFF
>TRBJ2-3|NA|NA|TRBV29-1
TGCAGCGTTGAAAATCAGGGTCCCCTCAGAACGCAGTATTTT
CSVENQGPLRTQYF
>TRBJ2-1|NA|many|TRBV19
TGTGCCAGTAGTGCGGGCGACAGCTCCTACAATGAGCAGTTCTTC
CASSAGDSSYNEQFF
>TRBJ1-5|NA|many|TRBV27
TGTGCCAGCAGTTCGCTCCAGAGAGCTCGGGGCAATCAGCCCCAGCATTTT
CASSSLQRARGNQPQHF
>TRBJ2-1|NA|many|TRBV6-5
TGTGCCAGCAGTTATGGGTACTCCTACAATGAGCAGTTCTTC
CASSYGYSYNEQFF
>TRBJ1-6|TRBD1|NA|TRBV7-9
TGTGCCAGCAGCTCACCCCAGGGGGAGCCCTATAATTCACCCCTCCACTTT
CASSSPQGEPYNSPLHF
>TRBJ2-5|NA|many|TRBV20-1
TGCAGTGCTAGGGGGGGCCGCCTAGATGAGGTGTACCAAGAGACCCAGTACTTC
CSARGGRLDEVYQETQYF
>TRBJ1-5|NA|many|TRBV6-5
TGTGCCAGCAGCCTCGGACAGAATCAGCCCCAGCATTTT
CASSLGQNQPQHF
>TRBJ1-5|NA|many|TRBV12-3/TRBV12-4
TGTGCCAGCAGTTTTCAGGGCGTTCATCAGCCCCAGCATTTT
CASSFQGVHQPQHF
>TRBJ2-3|TRBD2|many|TRBV9
TGTGCCAGCAGCGTAGCTACGGGGGGGCCCGGGGATACGCAGTATTTT
CASSVATGGPGDTQYF
>TRBJ1-1|TRBD1|many|TRBV10-2
TGCGCCGGGTTAGACAGGGGTGGCACTGAAGCTTTCTTT
CAGLDRGGTEAFF
>TRBJ2-7|NA|NA|TRBV2
TGTGCCAGCAGATTGGCGTACGAGCAGTACTTC
CASRLAYEQYF
>TRBJ2-2|TRBD2|NA|TRBV29-1
TGCAGCGCCCGCGGCGGGAGTTACACCGGGGAGCTGTTTTTT
CSARGGSYTGELFF
>TRBJ2-2|TRBD2|many|TRBV5-5
TGTGCCAGCAGCTTAAACGGGAGGGCCGCGAACACCGGGGAGCTGTTTTTT
CASSLNGRAANTGELFF
>TRBJ2-1|NA|many|TRBV27
TGTGCCAGCAGCCAGGCGGGACTGCAGTTCTTC
CASSQAGLQFF
>TRBJ2-7|TRBD1|NA|TRBV4-3
TGCGCCAGCAGCCAAGATGGGACAGGGTACTACGAGCAGTACTTC
CASSQDGTGYYEQYF
>TRBJ1-1|NA|many|TRBV27
TGTGCCAGCAGTCTGGGGTCTCCCACTGAAGCTTTCTTT
CASSLGSPTEAFF
>TRBJ2-1|NA|few|TRBV11-2
TGTGCCAGCAGCTTAGATGTAGCGGCCAATTACAATGAGCAGTTCTTC
CASSLDVAANYNEQFF
>TRBJ2-1|NA|many|TRBV6-2/TRBV6-3
TGTGCCAGCAGTACCGGGATATACAATGAGCAGTTCTTC
CASSTGIYNEQFF
>TRBJ1-5|TRBD1|many|TRBV11-2
TGTGCCAGCAGCCCCGGGACAGCCGAATTTAGCAATCAGCCCCAGCATTTT
CASSPGTAEFSNQPQHF
>TRBJ2-1|TRBD2|many|TRBV4-3
TGCGCCAGCAGCCAAGATGCGGGACTAGCCGATGAGCAGTTCTTC
CASSQDAGLADEQFF
>TRBJ1-5|TRBD1|NA|TRBV7-8
TGTGTCAGCAGCCTTACAGGGGGAGCAAATCAGCCCCAGCATTTT
CVSSLTGGANQPQHF
>TRBJ2-4|NA|many|TRBV19
TGTGCCAGTAGTATAAAACCGCCGGGACCCCAGAACATTCAGTACTTC
CASSIKPPGPQNIQYF
>TRBJ2-3|NA|few|TRBV30
TGTGCCTGGAGTGTAGGTGGGGCTATCACAGATACGCAGTATTTT
CAWSVGGAITDTQYF
>TRBJ2-3|NA|NA|TRBV28
TGTGCCAGCAGTAGCCCCCGAAGTACAGATACGCAGTATTTT
CASSSPRSTDTQYF
>TRBJ2-3|NA|many|TRBV4-1
TGCGCCAGCAGCCAGACCCCGATTACAGATACGCAGTATTTT
CASSQTPITDTQYF
>TRBJ2-1|NA|few|TRBV6-6
TGTGCCAGCAGTTACTCTCAGAATGAGCAGTTCTTC
CASSYSQNEQFF
>TRBJ2-7|NA|many|TRBV20-1
TGCAGTGCTCGGACAGAATCCTACGAGCAGTACTTC
CSARTESYEQYF
>TRBJ2-7|NA|many|TRBV5-6
TGTGCCAGCAGCCGTGCATTCTCCGAGCAGTACTTC
CASSRAFSEQYF
>TRBJ2-7|TRBD1|many|TRBV30
TGTGCCTGGCGACAGGGGGCATCCTACGAGCAGTACTTC
CAWRQGASYEQYF
>TRBJ2-1|TRBD1|many|TRBV5-4
TGTGCCAGCAGCTTGCTGACAGGGCCCTACAATGAGCAGTTCTTC
CASSLLTGPYNEQFF
>TRBJ2-4|TRBD2|many|TRBV12-3/TRBV12-4
TGTGCCAGCAGTTTAAGTGGCCTAGCGGTTATAGCCAAAAACATTCAGTACTTC
CASSLSGLAVIAKNIQYF
>TRBJ2-2|TRBD1|NA|TRBV20-1
TGCAGTGCTACCCCTAGGGGGCGAAGTAACACCAGGGGGCTGTTTTTT
CSATPRGRSNTRGLFF
>TRBJ1-1|NA|many|TRBV16
TGTGCCAGCAGCCAATCCTTAAACACTGAAGCTTTCTTT
CASSQSLNTEAFF
>TRBJ2-6|TRBD1|many|TRBV12-3/TRBV12-4
TGTGCCTCCATTGGGACAGCAATAAGATCTGGGGCCAACGTCCTGACTTTC
CASIGTAIRSGANVLTF
>TRBJ2-2|TRBD1|many|TRBV7-3
TGTGCCAGCAGCTTATTGGGACAGGAGAACACCGGGGAGCTGTTTTTT
CASSLLGQENTGELFF
>TRBJ2-5|TRBD1|many|TRBV29-1
TGCAGCGTGGGACAGGGGTTCGCAGAGACCCAGTACTTC
CSVGQGFAETQYF
>TRBJ2-3|TRBD2|many|TRBV7-9
TGTGCCAGCACGGGACTAGCGGGACCAGATACGCAGTATTTT
CASTGLAGPDTQYF